Below, 2 T cell receptor beta chains from the same sample are listed, as sequenced in a study of Graves' ophthalmopathy and Graves' hyperthyroidism. The study amplified TCR beta CDR3 regions using RNA transcripts. HTBI-primed first-round RT-PCR preceded second-round multiplex PCR. TCRdb called the multiplex PCR reads again in MiXCR, with one record for every CDR3 protein. Altogether about 400,000 distinct CDR3 sequences are present, about a sixth being singletons, with the ten largest covering roughly 1.4%. The sample consisted of peripheral blood. All receptors come from a woman younger than 35 with Graves' ophthalmopathy.

There are many counts of this clonotype. The J gene is TRBJ2-7, the V gene TRBV6-2 or TRBV6-3; 7 nucleotides agree with TRBD2. J lost 2 bases, V lost 0 bases, and 7 bases had no gene match. Germline CDR1 is MNHEY and CDR2 is SVGEGT. The CDR3 consists of 16 residues. CDR3 residues: CASSYSVGGRTYEQYF. The DNA for the CDR3 is TGTGCCAGCAGTTACTCCGTAGGCGGGAGAACCTACGAGCAGTACTTC.

This clonotype has ten or more counts. CDR3 nucleotides: TGTGCCAGCAGCCCGTTAAACAGGGTTGTATCCGACGAGCAGTACTTC. This codes for CASSPLNRVVSDEQYF. V and J are TRBV11-2 and TRBJ2-7, with D possibly being TRBD1 (6 bases). The CDR3 is 16 residues long. V lost 5 bases, J lost 5 bases, and 22 bases lay in between. Germline assignment: CDR1 SGHAT and CDR2 FQNNGV.